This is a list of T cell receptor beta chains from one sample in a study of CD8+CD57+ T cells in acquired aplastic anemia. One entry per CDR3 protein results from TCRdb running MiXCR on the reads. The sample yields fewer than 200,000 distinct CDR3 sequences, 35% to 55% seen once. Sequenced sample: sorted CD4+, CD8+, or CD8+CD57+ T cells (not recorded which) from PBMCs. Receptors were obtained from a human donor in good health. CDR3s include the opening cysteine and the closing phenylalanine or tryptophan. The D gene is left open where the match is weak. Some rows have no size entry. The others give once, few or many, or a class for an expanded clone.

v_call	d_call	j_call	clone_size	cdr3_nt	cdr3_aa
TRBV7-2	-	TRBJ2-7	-	TGTGCCAGCAGCTTACAGAGGGCCTACGAGCAGTACTTC	CASSLQRAYEQYF
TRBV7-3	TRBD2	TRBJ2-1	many	TGTGCCAGCAGCCCCGAGGCTAGCGGTTCCCATGAGCAGTTCTTC	CASSPEASGSHEQFF
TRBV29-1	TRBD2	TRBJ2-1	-	TGCAGCGTTGAGGGCGGGAGCGGCTCCTACAATGAGCAGTTCTTC	CSVEGGSGSYNEQFF
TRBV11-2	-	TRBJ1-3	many	TGTGCCAGCAGCTTACCGAGGGCTGGAAACACCATATATTTT	CASSLPRAGNTIYF
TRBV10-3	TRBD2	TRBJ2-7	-	TGTGCCATCAGTGCTGGGACTAGCGCATCCTACGAGCAGTACTTC	CAISAGTSASYEQYF
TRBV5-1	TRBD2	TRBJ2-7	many	TGCGCCAGCAGCCCCGGACTAGCGGACTCCTACGAGCAGTACTTC	CASSPGLADSYEQYF
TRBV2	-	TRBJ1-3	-	TGTGCCAGCAGTGTCGGCCACGGAAACACCATATATTTT	CASSVGHGNTIYF
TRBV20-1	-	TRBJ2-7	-	TGCAGTGCCAACGACAACTCCTACGAGCAGTACTTC	CSANDNSYEQYF
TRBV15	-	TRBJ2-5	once	TGTGCCACCAGCAGATTACAGGGATTCGCGCCCCCCGAGACCCAGTACTTC	CATSRLQGFAPPETQYF
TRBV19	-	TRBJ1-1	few	TGTGCCAGTAGTAGGACAAGTTCGAACACTGAAGCTTTCTTT	CASSRTSSNTEAFF
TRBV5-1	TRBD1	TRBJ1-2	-	TGCGCCAGCAGCTCGGACAGGGTCGACTATGGCTACACCTTC	CASSSDRVDYGYTF
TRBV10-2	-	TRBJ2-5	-	TGCGCCAGCAGTGAATCGGGAACGGAGACCCAGTACTTC	CASSESGTETQYF
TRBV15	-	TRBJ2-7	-	TGTGCCACCAGCAGGGAATTGAACCCCTACGAGCAGTACTTC	CATSRELNPYEQYF
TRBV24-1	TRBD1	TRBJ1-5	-	TGTGCCACAGGACAGGGGGATCAGCCCCAGCATTTT	CATGQGDQPQHF
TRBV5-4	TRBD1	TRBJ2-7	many	TGTGCCAGCCACCGGACAGGGGGCTCCTACGAGCAGTACTTC	CASHRTGGSYEQYF
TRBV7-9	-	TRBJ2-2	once	TGTGCCAGCAGCTTAGGGGAGCTGCTTTTT	CASSLGELLF
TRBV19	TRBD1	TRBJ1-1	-	TGTGCCAGTAGACGAGAGGGACAGGGAGATACTGAAGCTTTCTTT	CASRREGQGDTEAFF
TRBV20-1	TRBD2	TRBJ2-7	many	TGCAGTGCTAGAGTCTCTCCGGGACTAGGAAAGGGGGGCTACGAGCAGTACTTC	CSARVSPGLGKGGYEQYF
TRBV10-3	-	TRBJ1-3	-	TGTGCCACCGGTGGAGGAAACACCATATATTTT	CATGGGNTIYF
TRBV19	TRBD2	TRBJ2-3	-	TGTGCCAGTAGTACCCGAACTAGCGGGAGGGGCACAGATACGCAGTATTTT	CASSTRTSGRGTDTQYF
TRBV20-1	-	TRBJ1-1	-	TGCAGTGCTAGAGATGATCAGGGTCGCACTGAAGCTTTCTTT	CSARDDQGRTEAFF
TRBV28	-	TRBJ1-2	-	TGTGCCAGCAGTTTAGTGGGTGGCGGCTACACCTTC	CASSLVGGGYTF
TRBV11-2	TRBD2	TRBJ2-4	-	TGTGCCAGCAGCCCCGGGGGGAGGGAGCCCATTCAGTACTTC	CASSPGGREPIQYF
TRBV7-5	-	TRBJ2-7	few	-	CISVPDPTGPYEQYF
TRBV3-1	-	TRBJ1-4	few	TGTGCCAGCAGCCTGTGGGGGCAGGGTGAAAAACTGTTTTTT	CASSLWGQGEKLFF
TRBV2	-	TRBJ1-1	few	TGTGCCAGCACCGGGAACACTGAAGCTTTCTTT	CASTGNTEAFF
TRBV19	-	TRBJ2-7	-	TGTGCCAGTAGTCCGCAGGGGCTCTACGAGCAGTACTTC	CASSPQGLYEQYF
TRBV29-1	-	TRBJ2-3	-	TGCGGCGTTAAAACGGCGGGGTCCGAGACAGATACGCAGTATTTT	CGVKTAGSETDTQYF
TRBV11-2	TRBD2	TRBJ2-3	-	TGTGCCAGCAGCCGCGGGACTAGCGGGGGGACAGATACGCAGTATTTT	CASSRGTSGGTDTQYF
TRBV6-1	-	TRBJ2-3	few	TGTGCCAGCATAAAGGGTTCAGATACGCAGTATTTT	CASIKGSDTQYF
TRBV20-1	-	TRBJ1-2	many	TGCAGTGCTAGAACCCCGGACTTAGCTCCACATGGCTACACCTTC	CSARTPDLAPHGYTF
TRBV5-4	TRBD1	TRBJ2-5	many	TGTGCCAGCAGCCCAGGAACAGGGGCAGAGACCCAGTACTTC	CASSPGTGAETQYF
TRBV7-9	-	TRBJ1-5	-	TGTGCCAGCAGCTCTACCGGGACGGGACATCAGCCCCAGCATTTT	CASSSTGTGHQPQHF
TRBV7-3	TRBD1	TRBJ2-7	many	TGTGCCAGCAGCTTGGGAACCGGGACAGTTCTCCCCTACGAGCAGTACTTC	CASSLGTGTVLPYEQYF
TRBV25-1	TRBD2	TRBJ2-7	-	TGTGCCAGCAGTGAATTCGGGCTAGCGGGCCACTACGAGCAGTACTTC	CASSEFGLAGHYEQYF
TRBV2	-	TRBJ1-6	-	TGTGCCAGCAGTGAAGGGGACAATTTTTCACCCCTCCACTTT	CASSEGDNFSPLHF
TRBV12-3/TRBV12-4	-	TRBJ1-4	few	TGTGCCAGCAGTTTAAAAAGGTTATTAACTAATGAAAAACTGTTTTTT	CASSLKRLLTNEKLFF